One sample yielded the 11 T cell receptor beta chains listed below, sequenced in a study of PD-1 blockade in classical Hodgkin lymphoma. Here immunoSEQ multiplex PCR was the method, and the copy in TCRdb shows in-frame clones only, minus some. Among roughly 96,000 clones, about 88% were seen once, and the ten largest hold around 11%. Every one of the patients relapsed after autologous stem cell transplantation (brentuximab vedotin exposure was variable). The sequencing here drew on peripheral blood mononuclear cells (PBMCs), taken before the second cycle of nivolumab. The receptors were gathered from a human donor with classical Hodgkin lymphoma.

The genes are TRBV6-5 and TRBJ2-2; 9 nucleotides line up with TRBD1. This CDR3 is 15 amino acids long. V shed 2 bases, J shed 3 bases, and the junction held 1 base outside the gene matches. Germline CDR1 MNHEY, CDR2 SVGAGI. The CDR3 DNA is TGTGCCAGCAGTTACGACAGGGGGTACACCGGGGAGCTGTTTTTT. It is translated as CASSYDRGYTGELFF.

Comments on this clone: One junction end disagrees with the germline gene, perhaps due to a read error. The V gene is TRBV7-7, the J gene TRBJ2-1; 7 positions match TRBD2. Per the germline V gene, CDR1 is SSHAT and CDR2 is FNYEAQ (reference sequence). This CDR3 spans 17 amino acids. For the CDR3, the DNA is TGTGCTAGCAGCCCTTTAGCGGGCGGCCTTGCTTCCAATGAGCAGTTCTTC. Encoded protein: CASSPLAGGLASNEQFF.

V usage is TRBV6-1 and J usage is TRBJ1-5; D gene uncertain. The CDR3 spans 15 residues. The germline V gene encodes CDR1 MNHNS and CDR2 SASEGT. Trimming took 1 base from V and 6 from J, leaving 13 bases between them. The CDR3 reads CASSEGSVTLQPQHF. For the CDR3, the DNA is TGTGCCAGCAGTGAAGGGTCAGTAACCCTTCAGCCCCAGCATTTT.

The V call is TRBV6-1, the J call TRBJ1-2; D is unresolved. V lost 1 base to trimming and J lost 4 bases, with 7 bases between them. CDR1 is MNHNS and CDR2 is SASEGT in the germline V gene. The length of the CDR3 is 13 residues. The CDR3 sequence: CASSEGTVYGYTF. In nucleotides, the CDR3 is TGTGCCAGCAGTGAAGGGACGGTCTATGGCTACACCTTC.

CDR3 DNA: TGTGCCAGCTCACCCACTGACAGAATTTCCTACAATGAGCAGTTCTTC. Encoded protein: CASSPTDRISYNEQFF. This chain joins TRBV18 and TRBJ2-1, with TRBD1 as a possible D gene (5 bases). Germline V gene lookup returns CDR1 KGHSH and CDR2 LQKENI. Between the trimmed V and J ends, which lost 3 bases and 1 base, there was a span of 13 bases. This CDR3 is 16 amino acids long.

The chain employs TRBV2 and TRBJ2-1, with 15 bases matching TRBD2. Germline-derived CDR1 and CDR2 are SNHLY and FYNNEI. With 2 bases clipped from V and 7 bases from J, the junction kept 3 bases outside the gene matches. The CDR3 is 16 residues long. CDR3 sequence: CASSEWTSGGANEQFF. The CDR3 DNA reads TGTGCCAGCAGTGAATGGACTAGCGGGGGGGCTAATGAGCAGTTCTTC.

This clone has more than one count but fewer than ten. The V call is TRBV28, the J call TRBJ1-5; a weak D match, TRBD1 (5 bases). V shed 5 bases and J shed 0 bases, with 11 bases lying between them. Germline values: CDR1 MDHEN, CDR2 SYDVKM. The length of the CDR3 is 15 residues. This CDR3 reads CASSLGDYSNQPQHF. The CDR3 DNA sequence: TGTGCCAGCAGTCTGGGGGATTATAGCAATCAGCCCCAGCATTTT. Variable domain in full (rest from reference TRBV28 and TRBJ1-5): DVKVTQSSRYLVKRTGEKVFLECVQDMDHENMFWYRQDPGLGLRLIYFSYDVKMKEKGDIPEGYSVSREKKERFSLILESASTNQTSMYLCASSLGDYSNQPQHFGDGTRLSIL.

The chain joins TRBV19 to TRBJ2-5, with D perhaps TRBD1 (6 bases). From germline, CDR1 is LNHDA and CDR2 SQIVND (reference sequence). Trimming stripped 5 bases from V and 3 bases from J, with 19 bases between. The CDR3 runs 16 residues. The CDR3 sequence is CASSPVGGRGKETQYF. The DNA for the CDR3 is TGTGCCAGTAGTCCTGTTGGGGGTAGGGGGAAAGAGACCCAGTACTTC.

The chain employs TRBV27 and TRBJ2-5, with 7 bases fitting TRBD1. The better agreement between TRBJ2-7 and the DNA end casts doubt on the J call. CDR1 is MNHEY and CDR2 is SMNVEV in the germline V gene (reference sequence). CDR3 length: 14 residues. CDR3 bases: TGTGCCAGCAGGGCGTCAGGGGGTATGGACGAGCAGTACTTC. It codes for CASRASGGMDEQYF.

This chain uses TRBV28 with TRBJ1-1; no reliable D call. Between the trimmed V and J ends, which lost 2 bases and 5 bases, there was a span of 6 bases. The germline V gene encodes CDR1 MDHEN and CDR2 SYDVKM. The CDR3 has 12 amino acids. The chain's CDR3 is CASSLGVTEAFF. As DNA, the CDR3 is TGTGCCAGCAGTTTAGGTGTAACTGAAGCTTTCTTT.

The chain employs TRBV7-9 and TRBJ2-7, with TRBD1 identical over 7 bases. This CDR3 region has 15 residues. J was trimmed by 1 base and V by 5 bases; bases with no gene match: 8. Germline CDR1 and CDR2: SEHNR and FQNEAQ (reference sequence). CDR3 amino acids: CASSQLPGQSYEQYF. The CDR3 nucleotides are TGTGCCAGCAGCCAATTACCGGGACAGTCCTACGAGCAGTACTTC.